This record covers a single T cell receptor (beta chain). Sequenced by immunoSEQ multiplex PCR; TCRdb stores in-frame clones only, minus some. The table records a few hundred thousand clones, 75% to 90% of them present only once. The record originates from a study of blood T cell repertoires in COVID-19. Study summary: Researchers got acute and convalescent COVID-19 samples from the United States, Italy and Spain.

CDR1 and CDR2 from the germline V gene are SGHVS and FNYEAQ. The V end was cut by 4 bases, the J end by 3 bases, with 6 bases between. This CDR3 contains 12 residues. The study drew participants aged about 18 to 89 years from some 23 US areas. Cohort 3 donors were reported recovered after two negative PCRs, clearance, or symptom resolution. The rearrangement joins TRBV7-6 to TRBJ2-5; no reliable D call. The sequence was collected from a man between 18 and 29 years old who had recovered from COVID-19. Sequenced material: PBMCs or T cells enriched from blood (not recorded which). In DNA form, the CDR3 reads TGTGCCAGCAGCTCTGTTAAAGAGACCCAGTACTTC. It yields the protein CASSSVKETQYF.